Given below is one T cell receptor beta chain in context. Its antigen is as yet unknown. PCR involved 60 Vbeta and 13 Jbeta primers. The assay was immunoSEQ multiplex PCR, and TCRdb's table has in-frame clones only and misses some. The table has about 190,000 clones, 83% seen once. Germline V gene sequence: CDR1 GTSNPN, CDR2 SVGIG (reference sequence). V dropped 5 bases and J dropped 7 bases, with 15 bases sitting between them. This CDR3 comprises 13 residues. This entry belongs to a study of cytomegalovirus exposure and HLA in healthy donors. Study background: Approximately 180 million T cells yielded 100 million or so unique TCR beta sequences, as an earlier analysis found.

General study points: In a later analysis, HLA-associated TCR beta chains were more clonally expanded than equally common others. There were some V segments, including TRBV6-2 and TRBV6-3, excluded as indistinguishable.

Sequencing input: PBMCs. J is TRBJ2-4 and V is TRBV30; tentative D call: TRBD2 (5 bases). This receptor was obtained from a man in his fifties in good health and CMV-seronegative. This chain's CDR3 is CAWADGVGNIQYF. The CDR3 nucleotides read TGTGCCTGGGCAGACGGGGTGGGGAACATTCAGTACTTC.